This T cell receptor (beta chain) was found in a study of CD8 T cells in Susac syndrome. Study-wide background: Patients with Susac syndrome were therapy-naive, on corticosteroids, or on intravenous immunoglobulin alone at blood draw.

RNA amounts of roughly 0.5 to 1 ug underwent reverse transcription with random hexamers. A single record per CDR3 protein comes from TCRdb applying MiXCR to the immunoSEQ multiplex PCR reads. The table includes about 83,000 distinct CDR3 sequences, 95% to 96% detected once. The recently defined diagnostic criteria for definite or probable disease were met by the Susac syndrome patients. In contrast to the negatively isolated CD8+ and CD4+ T cells, TEMRA cells were FACS-enriched. Germline CDR1 and CDR2: KGHDR and SFDVKD. CDR3 length: 14 amino acids. Trimming removed 0 bases from V and 11 bases from J, with 13 bases in between.

V is TRBV24-1 and J is TRBJ2-1; D possibly corresponds to TRBD2 (5 bases). The sequence was obtained from a human donor with Susac syndrome. The sequencing input was CD8+ T cells from PBMCs. CDR3 DNA: TGTGCCACCAGTGATTTGTCGGTGAGGGATAAGCAGTTCTTC. Translation gives CATSDLSVRDKQFF.